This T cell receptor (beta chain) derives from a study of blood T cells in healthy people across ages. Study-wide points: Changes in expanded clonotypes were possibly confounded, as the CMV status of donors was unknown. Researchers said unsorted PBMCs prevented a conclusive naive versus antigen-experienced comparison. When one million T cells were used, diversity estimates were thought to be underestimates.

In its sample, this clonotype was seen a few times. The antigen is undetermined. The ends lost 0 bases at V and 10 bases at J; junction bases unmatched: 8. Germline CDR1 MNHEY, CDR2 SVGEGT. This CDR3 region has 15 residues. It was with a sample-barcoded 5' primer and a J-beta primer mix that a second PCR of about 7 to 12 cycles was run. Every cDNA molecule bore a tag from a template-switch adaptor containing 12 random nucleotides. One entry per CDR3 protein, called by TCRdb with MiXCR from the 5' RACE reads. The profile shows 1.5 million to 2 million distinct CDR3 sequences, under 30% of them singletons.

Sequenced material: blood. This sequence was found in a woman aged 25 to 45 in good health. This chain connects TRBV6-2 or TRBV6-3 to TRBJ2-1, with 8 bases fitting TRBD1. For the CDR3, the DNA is TGTGCCAGCAGTTACTCGGGACAGGTCATCGGGGAGCAGTTCTTC. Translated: CASSYSGQVIGEQFF.